The 24 T cell receptor beta chains presented below share a single source sample, sequenced in a study of blood T cells in healthy people across ages. The use of a sample-barcoded 5' primer and a J-beta primer mix characterized a second PCR of about 6 to 12 cycles. A single record per CDR3 protein comes from TCRdb applying MiXCR to the 5' RACE reads. The sample yields more than 800,000 distinct CDR3 sequences, more than 25% seen once. What was sequenced was blood. These receptor sequences come from a woman older than 75 in good health.

In regard to this clonotype: A read error is possible here, since a much larger clone lies one base away. The CDR3 does not close with the conserved phenylalanine or tryptophan, likely indicating a read error. V usage is TRBV12-3 or TRBV12-4 and J usage is TRBJ2-1; TRBD2 matches 7 bases. J was trimmed by 10 bases and V by 3 bases; bases with no gene match: 3. The CDR3 is 12 amino acids. CDR3 bases: TGTGCCAGCAGTTTTCGGGGGGACGAGCAGTTCGTC. Translated: CASSFRGDEQFV.

The chain carries TRBV7-2 and TRBJ2-3; 10 bases match TRBD2. Germline trimming cut 6 bases from V and 5 bases from J; bases unmatched to any gene: 11. Germline-derived CDR1 and CDR2 are SGHTA and FQGNSA. The CDR3 is made up of 16 amino acids. The CDR3 DNA reads TGTGCCAGCAGTTACCTCGGACTAGCGGCGGGAGATACGCAGTATTTT. This gives the protein CASSYLGLAAGDTQYF.

Regarding this clonotype: One end of the junction does not line up with germline, which may come from a read error. The rearrangement uses TRBV2 and TRBJ1-2, with TRBD1 as a possible D gene (5 bases). CDR1 and CDR2 from the germline V gene are SNHLY and FYNNEI. The CDR3 totals 15 residues. CDR3 nucleotide sequence: TGTTCCAGCAGCACGAGAGGGGCTCAGAACTACGGCTACACCTTC. Translating gives CSSSTRGAQNYGYTF.

The sample holds a few counts of this clonotype. The chain recombines TRBV2 with TRBJ1-6; D gene ambiguous. The germline CDR1 and CDR2 sequences are SNHLY and FYNNEI. CDR3 length: 17 amino acids. V was shortened by 6 bases and J by 0 bases, with 15 bases between the two germline ends. The CDR3 is CASRTMGFSSYNSPLHF. CDR3 DNA: TGTGCCAGCAGGACCATGGGTTTTAGCTCCTATAATTCACCCCTCCACTTT.

In this sample, this clonotype turned up a few times. V is TRBV3-1 and J is TRBJ1-1, with D perhaps matching TRBD1 (6 bases). The CDR3 loop spans 14 amino acids. The ends were cut back, 7 bases at V and 1 base at J, with 13 bases in the middle. In germline, CDR1 is LGHDT, CDR2 YNNKEL (reference sequence). In nucleotides, the CDR3 is TGTGCCAGCACTCCAGGGGCCGGGAACACTGAAGCTTTCTTT. It codes for CASTPGAGNTEAFF.

In this sample, this clonotype turned up a few times. The chain carries TRBV10-3 and TRBJ2-1; maybe TRBD1 (6 bases). The CDR3 has 14 residues. V lost 10 bases to trimming and J lost 5 bases, with 18 bases between them. Germline V gene lookup returns CDR1 ENHRY and CDR2 SYGVKD. DNA for the CDR3: TGTGCCACTGGACAGCCCCACACAGACAATGAGCAGTTCTTC. This codes for CATGQPHTDNEQFF.

The chain joins TRBV12-3 or TRBV12-4 to TRBJ1-1; tentative D call: TRBD1 (5 bases). With 6 bases removed from V and 7 bases from J, the gap between germline ends came to 15 bases. The CDR3 covers 13 residues. The CDR3 DNA follows: TGTGCCAGCAGCTCGGACATATCGAATGAAGCTTTCTTT. Translating gives CASSSDISNEAFF.

The CDR3 bases are TGCAGTGCTGACAGGGGGGGAGAGAGAGAGACCCAGTACTTC. It encodes CSADRGGERETQYF. The chain joins TRBV20-1 to TRBJ2-5; 9 nucleotides match TRBD1. Germline lookup yields CDR1 DFQATT and CDR2 SNEGSKA (reference sequence). There are 14 residues in the CDR3. V shed 5 bases, J shed 4 bases, and the junction held 8 bases outside the gene matches.

This clonotype has a handful of counts. This may be a read error: a much more frequent sequence differs by one nucleotide. The gene calls are TRBV12-3 or TRBV12-4 and TRBJ2-3; D uncertain. The CDR3 sequence is 13 residues long. The V end was cut by 0 bases, the J end by 4 bases, with 5 bases between. For the CDR3, the DNA is TGTGCCAGCAGTTTAGCGGTCGCAGATACGCAGTATTTT. Translated: CASSLAVADTQYF.

This clonotype showed up just a few times. The V and J genes are TRBV6-2 or TRBV6-3 and TRBJ1-6; 8 bases are shared with TRBD1. The V gene end was trimmed by 7 bases and the J gene end by 7 bases; junction bases not matched to a gene: 15. Germline V CDR1 and CDR2: MNHEY, SVGEGT. This CDR3 has 17 amino acids. The chain's CDR3 is CASTQRRGQEQNSPLHF. In DNA form, the CDR3 reads TGTGCCAGCACCCAGAGGAGGGGACAGGAGCAGAATTCACCCCTCCACTTT.

This clonotype was seen a few times. This may stem from a read error, because a much larger clone lies one nucleotide away. The chain employs TRBV6-2 or TRBV6-3 and TRBJ2-5; D is ambiguous. Trimming took 7 bases from V and 11 from J, leaving 17 bases between them. Germline V CDR1 and CDR2: MNHEY, SVGEGT. This CDR3 has 12 residues. CDR3 sequence: CASNDGYNEQYF. The CDR3 coding sequence is TGTGCCAGCAACGACGGATACAATGAGCAGTACTTC.

With respect to this clonotype: A much more abundant neighbour one base away suggests this may be a read error. J is TRBJ2-1 and V is TRBV20-1; 7 bases are a match to TRBD1. TRBJ2-7 matches the DNA end more closely, so the J call is doubtful. The CDR3 sequence is 16 residues long. The germline V gene has CDR1 DFQATT and CDR2 SNEGSKA (reference sequence). This CDR3 is CSAGRRQGLSYNEQYF. In DNA form, the CDR3 reads TGCAGTGCTGGAAGGAGACAGGGCCTCTCCTACAATGAGCAGTACTTC.

The rearrangement links TRBV30 to TRBJ2-7; 7 positions agree with TRBD2. Germline CDR1 and CDR2: GTSNPN and SVGIG (reference sequence). After removal of 4 bases from V and 3 bases from J, the junction contained 9 bases not matched to a gene. The length of the CDR3 is 14 residues. The CDR3 sequence: CAWTSGRGNYEQYF. Written as DNA, the CDR3 is TGTGCCTGGACCTCAGGGCGGGGGAACTACGAGCAGTACTTC.

The chain is built from TRBV29-1 and TRBJ2-7; D gene ambiguous. There are 12 residues in the CDR3. The germline V gene encodes CDR1 SQVTM and CDR2 ANQGSEA. Trimming removed 4 bases from V and 5 bases from J, with 12 bases in between. The CDR3 is CSVVMKGHEQYF. Written as DNA, the CDR3 is TGCAGCGTTGTAATGAAGGGCCACGAGCAGTACTTC.

This clonotype has a count of ten or more. The rearrangement joins TRBV30 to TRBJ1-2; 8 bases fit TRBD1. This CDR3 has 13 residues. Germline assignment: CDR1 GTSNPN and CDR2 SVGIG (reference sequence). The J segment lost 8 bases and the V segment lost 7 bases, leaving 12 bases of the junction unmatched. The CDR3, as DNA: TGTGCCTTTTTCTCAGGGGGCGCAGGGGGCTACACCTTC. Protein product: CAFFSGGAGGYTF.

This clonotype has a handful of counts. The chain links TRBV19 to TRBJ1-5, with a weak D call TRBD1 (6 bases). CDR3 length: 16 residues. The germline V gene has CDR1 LNHDA and CDR2 SQIVND (reference sequence). V lost 5 bases to trimming and J lost 4 bases, with 18 bases between them. CDR3: CASSPTSYRENQPQHF. DNA of the CDR3: TGTGCCAGTAGTCCGACGAGCTACAGGGAAAATCAGCCCCAGCATTTT.

This clonotype was seen many times. The chain couples TRBV5-1 to TRBJ2-1; 10 nucleotides align to TRBD2. Germline CDR1 SGHRS, CDR2 YFSETQ. V shed 3 bases, J shed 3 bases, and the junction held 3 bases outside the gene matches. The CDR3 contains 15 residues. In DNA form, the CDR3 reads TGCGCCAGCAGCTCAAGCGGGGGGGACTACAATGAGCAGTTCTTC. This translates into CASSSSGGDYNEQFF.

This clonotype has only one observation. A clone one base away is much larger, so this may be a read error. The CDR3 nucleotides are TGCAGCGTTGGCCAGCAGGGGGTTGAAGCTCTCTTT. Its translation: CSVGQQGVEALF. The chain is built from TRBV29-1 and TRBJ1-1, with 7 bases identical to TRBD1. CDR3 length equals 12 residues. Germline CDR1 reads SQVTM; CDR2 reads ANQGSEA.

This clonotype has at least ten counts. A junction end diverges from the germline sequence, so it may reflect a read error. The V and J genes are TRBV27 and TRBJ2-6, with unresolved D. The CDR3 contains 16 residues. Germline-derived CDR1 and CDR2 are MNHEY and SMNVEV (reference sequence). This CDR3 reads CASSLTGSSGANVLTF. CDR3 nucleotide sequence: TGCGCCAGCAGCTTGACCGGCAGCTCTGGGGCCAACGTCCTGACTTTC.

Regarding this clonotype: A much larger clone differs by one base, so this may be a read error. The chain employs TRBV29-1 and TRBJ1-5, with TRBD1 identical over 7 bases. CDR1 and CDR2 from the germline V gene are SQVTM and ANQGSEA. The CDR3 extends over 13 amino acids. CDR3 DNA: TGCAGCGTTAAAGAGGGGGCCGGACAGCCCCGGCATTTT. Protein sequence: CSVKEGAGQPRHF.

This clonotype appeared many times. The rearrangement joins TRBV20-1 to TRBJ2-3, with TRBD2 matching 10 bases. Losses at the gene ends were 3 bases for V and 6 bases for J; bases not matched to a gene: 6. Germline V gives CDR1 DFQATT, CDR2 SNEGSKA (reference sequence). The CDR3 runs 14 residues. Here the CDR3 DNA reads TGCAGTGCTAGCAAGCGGGGGGGCCCCGATACGCAGTATTTT. Its protein product is CSASKRGGPDTQYF.

In its sample, this clonotype was seen a few times. The V and J genes are TRBV30 and TRBJ2-1, with D perhaps TRBD1 or TRBD2 (7 bases each). CDR1 GTSNPN and CDR2 SVGIG come from the germline V gene (reference sequence). This CDR3 has 17 amino acids. V shed 3 bases and J shed 1 base, with 19 bases lying between them. CDR3 residues: CAWSATGRGYSYNEQFF. The CDR3 nucleotides read TGTGCCTGGAGCGCGACAGGGAGGGGATATTCCTACAATGAGCAGTTCTTC.

This clonotype occurred many times. V gene TRBV25-1 combines with J gene TRBJ2-3; tentatively, D is TRBD1 or TRBD2 (6 bases each). The CDR3 contains 15 residues. Trimming left V 5 bases short and J 3 bases short, with 15 bases between. CDR1 is MGHDK and CDR2 is SYGVNS in the germline V gene. CDR3 in amino acids: CASSSWGAGTDTQYF. CDR3 sequence (DNA): TGTGCCAGCAGTTCGTGGGGGGCAGGAACAGATACGCAGTATTTT.

This clonotype was observed many times. J is TRBJ2-7 and V is TRBV7-2; TRBD2 matches 10 bases. Germline V gene data show CDR1 as SGHTA and CDR2 as FQGNSA. This CDR3 region has 15 residues. J was trimmed by 7 bases and V by 1 base; bases with no gene match: 7. CDR3 nucleotide sequence: TGTGCCAGCAGCTTAGAGGCTAGCGGGGGCGGAGAGCAGTACTTC. Translated, it gives CASSLEASGGGEQYF.